Listed below are T cell receptor beta chains from one sample, sequenced in a study of cytotoxic CD8 clonotypes in ibrutinib-treated CLL. Sequencing used immunoSEQ multiplex PCR; TCRdb keeps in-frame clones, though not all of them. This table holds about 63,000 clones, about three quarters found once. This sample comprised PBMCs, obtained after 12 months of ibrutinib treatment. The receptors shown here come from a human donor with chronic lymphocytic leukemia. The CDR3 runs from the conserved cysteine through the conserved F or W. The D gene is left open where the match is weak. Where a row states a size, it is once, few, many or the class of an expanded clone; other rows omit it.

>NA|TRBV5-1|TRBJ1-1|NA
CASSLAGGVEAFF
TGCGCCAGCAGCTTGGCCGGTGGTGTTGAAGCTTTCTTT
>TRBD1|TRBV19|TRBJ1-5|NA
CASSTPTGRYSNQPQHF
TGTGCCAGTAGTACCCCGACAGGGAGGTATAGCAATCAGCCCCAGCATTTT
>NA|TRBV18|TRBJ2-7|NA
CASSPRATTDNSYEQYF
TGTGCCAGCTCACCACGAGCTACTACGGATAATTCCTACGAGCAGTACTTC
>TRBD1|TRBV28|TRBJ2-7|NA
CASSSDRIYEQYF
TGTGCCAGCAGCTCGGACAGGATCTACGAGCAGTACTTC
>NA|TRBV5-1|TRBJ2-7|NA
CASSPEDSRPYEQYF
TGCGCCAGCAGCCCGGAGGATAGTCGACCCTACGAGCAGTACTTC
>NA|TRBV27|TRBJ2-3|NA
CASGSSPDTQYF
TGTGCCAGCGGCTCATCTCCAGATACGCAGTATTTT
>TRBD1|TRBV18|TRBJ1-3|NA
CASSPGTGGFSVSGNTIYF
TGTGCCAGCTCCCCCGGGACAGGGGGGTTCTCCGTATCTGGAAACACCATATATTTT
>TRBD1|TRBV13|TRBJ2-7|once
CASSLGHRGRGYEQYF
TGTGCCAGCAGCTTAGGCCACAGGGGGCGCGGCTACGAGCAGTACTTC
>NA|TRBV28|TRBJ1-5|NA
CASSGSGANQPQHF
TGTGCCAGCTCGGGCAGCGGTGCTAATCAGCCCCAGCATTTT
>NA|TRBV10-3|TRBJ2-7|medium-sized
CAITTPGSSYEQYF
TGTGCCATCACCACCCCCGGGAGCTCCTACGAGCAGTACTTC
>TRBD1|TRBV30|TRBJ2-7|NA
CAWSGSGGFHEQYF
TGTGCCTGGAGTGGGTCAGGGGGATTCCACGAGCAGTACTTC
>NA|TRBV9|TRBJ1-4|NA
CASSVGGGWNEKLFF
TGTGCCAGCAGCGTAGGCGGCGGATGGAATGAAAAACTGTTTTTT
>NA|TRBV7-6|TRBJ2-5|NA
CASSLATSEETQYF
TGTGCCAGCAGCTTAGCGACTAGTGAAGAGACCCAGTACTTC
>NA|TRBV18|TRBJ2-5|NA
CASFGGVQETQYF
TGTGCCAGCTTTGGAGGGGTCCAAGAGACCCAGTACTTC
>NA|TRBV15|TRBJ1-4|NA
CATTRDTNEKLFF
TGTGCCACTACCCGGGACACGAATGAAAAACTGTTTTTT
>NA|TRBV30|TRBJ1-3|NA
CASGQVGNTIYF
TGTGCCTCCGGCCAGGTTGGAAACACCATATATTTT
>NA|TRBV9|TRBJ2-6|NA
CASSPTGFSGANVLTF
TGTGCCAGCAGCCCCACTGGGTTCTCTGGGGCCAACGTCCTGACTTTC
>TRBD2|TRBV4-1|TRBJ2-1|NA
CASSQDPSGTYNEQFF
TGCGCCAGCAGCCAAGATCCTAGCGGGACCTACAATGAGCAGTTCTTC
>NA|TRBV30|TRBJ2-5|once
CAWSGSQETQYF
TGTGCCTGGAGTGGAAGCCAAGAGACCCAGTACTTC
>TRBD1|TRBV5-1|TRBJ2-2|NA
CASSLTTGVANTGELFF
TGCGCCAGCAGCTTGACCACAGGGGTTGCGAACACCGGGGAGCTGTTTTTT
>NA|TRBV7-2|TRBJ2-7|NA
CASSFGTKGTYEQYF
TGTGCCAGCAGCTTCGGGACAAAGGGTACCTACGAGCAGTACTTC
>NA|TRBV27|TRBJ2-1|few
CASSLAGRPGSSYNEQFF
TGTGCCAGCAGTTTAGCGGGCCGACCGGGAAGCTCCTACAATGAGCAGTTCTTC
>NA|TRBV30|TRBJ2-1|few
CAWSPIGPRVNEQFF
TGTGCCTGGAGTCCGATCGGGCCCCGCGTCAATGAGCAGTTCTTC
>NA|TRBV19|TRBJ2-5|few
CASSPQAGAETQYF
TGTGCCAGTAGTCCCCAGGCGGGGGCAGAGACCCAGTACTTC
>NA|TRBV6-5|TRBJ1-6|NA
CASSYRRGGNSPLHF
TGTGCCAGCAGTTACCGTAGGGGGGGGAATTCACCCCTCCACTTT
>NA|TRBV7-6|TRBJ2-5|NA
CASSLADETQYF
TGTGCCAGCAGCTTAGCAGATGAGACCCAGTACTTC
>NA|TRBV4-1|TRBJ2-3|NA
CASSQEGGSTDTQYF
TGCGCCAGCAGCCAAGAGGGCGGTAGCACAGATACGCAGTATTTT
>NA|TRBV7-7|TRBJ2-2|NA
CASSSDLNTGELFF
TGTGCCAGCAGCTCCGACCTAAACACCGGGGAGCTGTTTTTT
>TRBD2|TRBV5-1|TRBJ2-3|NA
CASSYKAGTDTQYF
TGCGCCAGCAGCTATAAAGCGGGAACGGATACGCAGTATTTT
>NA|TRBV2|TRBJ2-7|NA
CASRRGYEQYF
TGTGCCAGCAGGCGAGGGTACGAGCAGTACTTC
>TRBD1|TRBV5-1|TRBJ2-2|NA
CASTLGGTANTGELFF
TGCGCCAGCACCCTGGGTGGGACAGCGAACACCGGGGAGCTGTTTTTT
>NA|TRBV7-9|TRBJ2-7|few
CASSSRWEQYF
TGTGCCAGCAGCTCCCGGTGGGAGCAGTACTTC
>NA|TRBV28|TRBJ2-7|NA
CASSLLSRRQYF
TGTGCCAGCAGTTTACTCTCCCGTAGGCAGTACTTC